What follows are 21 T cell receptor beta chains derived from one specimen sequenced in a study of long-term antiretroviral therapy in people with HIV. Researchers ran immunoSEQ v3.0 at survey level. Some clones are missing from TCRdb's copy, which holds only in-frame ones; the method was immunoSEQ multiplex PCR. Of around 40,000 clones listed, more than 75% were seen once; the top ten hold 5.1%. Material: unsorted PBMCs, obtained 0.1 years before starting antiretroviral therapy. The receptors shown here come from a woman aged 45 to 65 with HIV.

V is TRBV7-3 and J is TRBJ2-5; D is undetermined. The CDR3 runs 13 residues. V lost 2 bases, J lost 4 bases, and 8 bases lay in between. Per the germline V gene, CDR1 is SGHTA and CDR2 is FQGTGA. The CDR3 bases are TGTGCCAGCAGCTTAGTGAGGTTAGAGACCCAGTACTTC. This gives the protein CASSLVRLETQYF.

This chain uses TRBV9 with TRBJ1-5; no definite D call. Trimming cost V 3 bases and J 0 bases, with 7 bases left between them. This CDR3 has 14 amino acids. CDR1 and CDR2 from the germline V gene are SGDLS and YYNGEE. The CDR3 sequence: CASSARSSNQPQHF. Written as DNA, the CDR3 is TGTGCCAGCAGCGCGCGGTCTAGCAATCAGCCCCAGCATTTT.

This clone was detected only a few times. The CDR3 region has the DNA TGTGCCAGTAGCCAGGGGTCGGGTCAGCCCCAGCATTTT. Translation gives CASSQGSGQPQHF. The chain couples TRBV19 to TRBJ1-5; D is perhaps TRBD1 (6 bases). Germline V gene sequence: CDR1 LNHDA, CDR2 SQIVND (reference sequence). The length of the CDR3 is 13 residues. V shed 6 bases and J shed 6 bases, with 12 bases lying between them.

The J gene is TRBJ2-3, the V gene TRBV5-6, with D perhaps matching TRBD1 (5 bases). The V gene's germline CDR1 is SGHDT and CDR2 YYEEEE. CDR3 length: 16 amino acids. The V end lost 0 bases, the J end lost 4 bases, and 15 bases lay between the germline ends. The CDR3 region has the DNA TGTGCCAGCAGCTTGGCCCGAGACAGAAAGGCAGATACGCAGTATTTT. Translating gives CASSLARDRKADTQYF.

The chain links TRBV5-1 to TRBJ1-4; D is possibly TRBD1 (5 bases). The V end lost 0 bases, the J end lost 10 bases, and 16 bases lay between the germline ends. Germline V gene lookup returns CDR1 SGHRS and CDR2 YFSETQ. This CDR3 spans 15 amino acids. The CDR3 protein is CASSLGQEGLGKLFF. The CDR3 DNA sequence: TGCGCCAGCAGCTTGGGGCAGGAGGGGCTAGGAAAACTGTTTTTT.

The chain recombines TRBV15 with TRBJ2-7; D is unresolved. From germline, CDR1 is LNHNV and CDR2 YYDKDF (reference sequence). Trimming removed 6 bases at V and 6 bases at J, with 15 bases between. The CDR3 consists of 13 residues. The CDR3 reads CATSSFLRGEQYF. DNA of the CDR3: TGTGCCACCAGTTCCTTCCTCCGCGGCGAGCAGTACTTC.

This chain's CDR3 is CASSLVPGSGNTIYF. CDR3 coding DNA: TGTGCCAGCAGCTTGGTACCAGGCTCTGGAAACACCATATATTTT. This chain links TRBV5-5 with TRBJ1-3; the D is unclear. Trimming cost V 0 bases and J 0 bases, with 7 bases left between them. Looked up from germline, CDR1 is SGHKS and CDR2 is YYEKEE (reference sequence). The CDR3 consists of 15 residues.

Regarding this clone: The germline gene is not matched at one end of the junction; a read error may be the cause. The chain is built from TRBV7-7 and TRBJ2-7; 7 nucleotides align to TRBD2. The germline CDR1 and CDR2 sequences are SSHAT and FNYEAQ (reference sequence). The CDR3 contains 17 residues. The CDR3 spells CASSCYGLAGERYEQYF. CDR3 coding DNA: TGTGCTAGCAGCTGCTATGGTCTGGCGGGGGAGAGATACGAGCAGTACTTC.

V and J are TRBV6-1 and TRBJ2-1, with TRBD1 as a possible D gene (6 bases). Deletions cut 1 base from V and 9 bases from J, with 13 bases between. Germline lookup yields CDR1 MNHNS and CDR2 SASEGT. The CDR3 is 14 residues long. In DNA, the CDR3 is TGTGCCAGCAGTGAAGGTAGGGGCAGGGGTGAGCAGTTCTTC. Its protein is CASSEGRGRGEQFF.

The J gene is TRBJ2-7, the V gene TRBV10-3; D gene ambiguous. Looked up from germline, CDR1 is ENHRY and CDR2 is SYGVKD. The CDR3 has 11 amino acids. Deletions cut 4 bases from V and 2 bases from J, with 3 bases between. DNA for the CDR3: TGTGCCATCAGTGGGGCCTACGAGCAGTACTTC. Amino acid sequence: CAISGAYEQYF.

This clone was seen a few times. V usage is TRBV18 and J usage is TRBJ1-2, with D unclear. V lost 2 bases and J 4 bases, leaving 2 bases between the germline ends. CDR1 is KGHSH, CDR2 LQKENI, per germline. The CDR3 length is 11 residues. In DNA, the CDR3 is TGTGCCAGCTCACCAAGCTATGGCTACACCTTC. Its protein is CASSPSYGYTF. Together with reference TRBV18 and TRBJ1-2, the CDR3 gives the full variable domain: NAGVMQNPRHLVRRRGQEARLRCSPMKGHSHVYWYRQLPEEGLKFMVYLQKENIIDESGMPKERFSAEFPKEGPSILRIQQVVRGDSAAYFCASSPSYGYTFGSGTRLTVV.

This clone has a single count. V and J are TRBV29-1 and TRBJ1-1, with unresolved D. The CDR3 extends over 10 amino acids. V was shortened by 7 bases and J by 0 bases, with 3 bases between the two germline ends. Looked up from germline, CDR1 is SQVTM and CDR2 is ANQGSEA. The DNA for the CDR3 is TGCAGCGGGGTGAACACTGAAGCTTTCTTT. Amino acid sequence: CSGVNTEAFF.

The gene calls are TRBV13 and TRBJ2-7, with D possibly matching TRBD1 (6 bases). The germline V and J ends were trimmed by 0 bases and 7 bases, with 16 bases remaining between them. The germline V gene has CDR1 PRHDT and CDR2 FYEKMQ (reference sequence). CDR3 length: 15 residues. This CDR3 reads CASSLGVRGTGEQYF. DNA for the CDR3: TGTGCCAGCAGCTTAGGCGTCAGGGGAACGGGTGAGCAGTACTTC.

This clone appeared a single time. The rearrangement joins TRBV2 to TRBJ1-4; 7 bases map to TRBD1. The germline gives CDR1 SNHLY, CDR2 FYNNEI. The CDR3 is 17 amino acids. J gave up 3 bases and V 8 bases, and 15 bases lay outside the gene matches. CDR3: CASLSGTDSISNEKLFF. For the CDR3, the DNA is TGTGCCAGCCTCTCCGGGACAGATTCTATCTCTAATGAAAAACTGTTTTTT.

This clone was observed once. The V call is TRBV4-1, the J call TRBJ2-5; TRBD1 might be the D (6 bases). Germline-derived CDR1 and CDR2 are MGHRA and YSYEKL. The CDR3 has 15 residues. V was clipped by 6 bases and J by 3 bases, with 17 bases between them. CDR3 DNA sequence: TGCGCCAGCAGTCGGACAGCATCTAGAGAAGAGACCCAGTACTTC. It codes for CASSRTASREETQYF.

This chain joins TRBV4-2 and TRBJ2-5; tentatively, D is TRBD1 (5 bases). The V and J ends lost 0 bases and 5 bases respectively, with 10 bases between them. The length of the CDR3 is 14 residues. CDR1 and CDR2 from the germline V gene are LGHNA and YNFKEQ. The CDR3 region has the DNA TGTGCCAGCAGCCAAGATGAAGGGGCGGAGACCCAGTACTTC. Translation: CASSQDEGAETQYF.

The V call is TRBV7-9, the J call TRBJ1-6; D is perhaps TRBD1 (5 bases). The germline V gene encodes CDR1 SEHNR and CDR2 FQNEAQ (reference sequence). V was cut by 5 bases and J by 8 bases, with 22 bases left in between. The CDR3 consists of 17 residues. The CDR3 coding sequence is TGTGCCAGCAGCCTAACGGCGAAGGTGGGGACGCATTCACCCCTCCACTTT. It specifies CASSLTAKVGTHSPLHF. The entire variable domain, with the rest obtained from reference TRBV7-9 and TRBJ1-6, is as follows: DTGVSQNPRHKITKRGQNVTFRCDPISEHNRLYWYRQTLGQGPEFLTYFQNEAQLEKSRLLSDRFSAERPKGSFSTLEIQRTEQGDSAMYLCASSLTAKVGTHSPLHFGNGTRLTVT.

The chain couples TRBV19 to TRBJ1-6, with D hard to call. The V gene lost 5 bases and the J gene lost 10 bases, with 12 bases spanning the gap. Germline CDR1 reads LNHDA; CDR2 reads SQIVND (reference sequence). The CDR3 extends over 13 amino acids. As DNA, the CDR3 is TGTGCCAGTAGTCCAGAGACCAGGTCACCCCTCCACTTT. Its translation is CASSPETRSPLHF.

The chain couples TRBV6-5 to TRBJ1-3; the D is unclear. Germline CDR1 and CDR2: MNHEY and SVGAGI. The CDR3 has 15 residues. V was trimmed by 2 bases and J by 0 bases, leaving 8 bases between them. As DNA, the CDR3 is TGTGCCAGCAGTTACGGCCTTAACTCTGGAAACACCATATATTTT. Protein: CASSYGLNSGNTIYF.

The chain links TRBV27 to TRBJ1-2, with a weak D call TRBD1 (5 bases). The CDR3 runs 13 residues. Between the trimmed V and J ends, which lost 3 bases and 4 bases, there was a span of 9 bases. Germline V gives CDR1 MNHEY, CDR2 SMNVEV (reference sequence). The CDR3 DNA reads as TGTGCCAGCAGTTTTGGGGCACCCTATGGCTACACCTTC. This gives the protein CASSFGAPYGYTF.

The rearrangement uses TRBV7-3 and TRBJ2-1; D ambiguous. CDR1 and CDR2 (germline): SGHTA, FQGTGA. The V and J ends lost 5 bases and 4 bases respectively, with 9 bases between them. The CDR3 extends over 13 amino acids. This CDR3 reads CASSPGPYNEQFF. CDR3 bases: TGTGCCAGCAGCCCCGGGCCGTACAATGAGCAGTTCTTC.